This paragraph reports one T cell receptor (beta chain). This record belongs to a study of T cell changes during pregnancy in multiple sclerosis. Profiling relied on immunoSEQ multiplex PCR, and the TCRdb table lists in-frame clones only, not all of them. The table has tens of thousands of clones, roughly 90% seen once. The CDR3 length is 19 residues. Trimming cost V 4 bases and J 4 bases; bases outside gene matches: 20. Germline CDR1 MDHEN, CDR2 SYDVKM. The source was CD4+ T cells from peripheral blood mononuclear cells, collected in the first trimester of pregnancy. This chain joins TRBV28 and TRBJ2-3; 7 bases are a match to TRBD2. The source is a female donor in good health, enrolled as a control in a pregnancy study. CDR3: CASSSPGLPGRGSPDTQYF. CDR3 nucleotides: TGTGCCAGCAGTTCACCGGGACTGCCAGGGAGGGGCTCTCCAGATACGCAGTATTTT.